This T cell receptor beta chain was retrieved from a study of blood T cell repertoires in COVID-19. Study at large: Sites across the United States, Italy and Spain contributed samples from acute and convalescent COVID-19.

Authors' data handling: It was from reference gene primer amplification that nucleated cell counts were estimated. Produced via immunoSEQ multiplex PCR; TCRdb's table is partial and in-frame only. D and trimming come from the DNA, and the V and J calls and clone size come from that table. The sample has tens of thousands of clones, around nine tenths seen once. The V end was cut by 6 bases, the J end by 1 base, with 10 bases between. CDR3 size: 13 residues. The V gene's germline CDR1 is MGHDK and CDR2 SYGVNS. This receptor was obtained from a woman aged 70-85 years with active COVID-19. Sequencing was performed on peripheral blood. This chain connects TRBV25-1 to TRBJ2-7; the D gene is possibly TRBD2 (5 bases). CDR3: CASRDPGSYEQYF. CDR3 DNA sequence: TGTGCCAGCAGGGACCCGGGGTCCTACGAGCAGTACTTC.